The 23 T cell receptor beta chains below all came from one sample that was sequenced in a study of beta chain features in type 1 diabetes. Sequencing targeted expressed TCRB transcripts, as all isolated RNA had been reverse transcribed. Generated by immunoSEQ multiplex PCR, the TCRdb table keeps only in-frame clones and is missing some. The table has under 500,000 clones, about 29% seen once. Sequenced sample: naive CD4+ T cells from blood. These receptors were obtained from a man between 18 and 35 years old in good health.

The rearrangement links TRBV11-2 to TRBJ2-7, with 7 bases lining up with TRBD2. The germline gives CDR1 SGHAT, CDR2 FQNNGV. V shed 2 bases and J 2 bases; nucleotides not matched to a gene: 6. CDR3 length equals 15 residues. Here the CDR3 DNA reads TGTGCCAGCAGCTTATCGCTAGCGGCCACCTACGAGCAGTACTTC. Translation gives CASSLSLAATYEQYF.

This clone was detected only a few times. The chain uses TRBV9 and TRBJ2-7; D perhaps matches TRBD1 (5 bases). CDR3 length equals 14 residues. The ends were cut back, 5 bases at V and 3 bases at J, with 15 bases in the middle. Germline V gene data show CDR1 as SGDLS and CDR2 as YYNGEE. The CDR3 loop is CASSGGAGFYEQYF. As DNA, the CDR3 is TGTGCCAGCAGTGGTGGGGCAGGGTTCTACGAGCAGTACTTC. Variable domain in full (rest from reference TRBV9 and TRBJ2-7): DSGVTQTPKHLITATGQRVTLRCSPRSGDLSVYWYQQSLDQGLQFLIQYYNGEERAKGNILERFSAQQFPDLHSELNLSSLELGDSALYFCASSGGAGFYEQYFGPGTRLTVT.

CDR3 nucleotides: TGTGCCAGCTCACTTAGCGGGGTCTCCTACAATGAGCAGTTCTTC. It yields the protein CASSLSGVSYNEQFF. This chain uses TRBV18 with TRBJ2-1; 8 bases map to TRBD2. The V gene end was trimmed by 4 bases and the J gene end by 0 bases; junction bases not matched to a gene: 2. This CDR3 is built from 15 residues. The V gene's germline CDR1 is KGHSH and CDR2 LQKENI.

The genes are TRBV7-2 and TRBJ2-1, with D perhaps TRBD1 or TRBD2 (5 bases each). CDR1 SGHTA and CDR2 FQGNSA come from the germline V gene. V was shortened by 1 base and J by 8 bases, with 12 bases between the two germline ends. The CDR3 loop spans 14 amino acids. For the CDR3, the DNA is TGTGCCAGCAGCTTAGGGGCAGGGAGACATGAGCAGTTCTTC. It encodes CASSLGAGRHEQFF.

This chain connects TRBV4-1 to TRBJ2-1; D may be TRBD2 (5 bases). Germline V lookup: CDR1 MGHRA, CDR2 YSYEKL. The V end was cut by 4 bases, the J end by 2 bases, with 9 bases between. The CDR3 sequence is 14 residues long. CDR3 nucleotide sequence: TGCGCCAGCAGCCGGCTAGCCGCCTACAATGAGCAGTTCTTC. It codes for CASSRLAAYNEQFF.

The V and J genes are TRBV1 and TRBJ2-7; whether TRBD2, the table's D call, matches the DNA was not checked. TRBV1 represents a pseudogene. The CDR3 covers 16 residues. In DNA, the CDR3 is TGCACCAGCAGCCAAGAACCAAGCGGGCCTACCTACGAGCAGTACTTC. Translation gives CTSSQEPSGPTYEQYF.

The rearrangement joins TRBV9 to TRBJ2-1; D is possibly TRBD1 (5 bases). This CDR3 has 15 amino acids. Trimming removed 7 bases at V and 0 bases at J, with 14 bases between. Germline V gene lookup returns CDR1 SGDLS and CDR2 YYNGEE. CDR3 sequence reads: CASSLRASSYNEQFF. The CDR3 coding sequence is TGTGCCAGCTCTCTCAGGGCCAGCTCCTACAATGAGCAGTTCTTC.

This clone was recorded a few times. V gene TRBV30 combines with J gene TRBJ2-7; the D gene is possibly TRBD2 (6 bases). V lost 5 bases to trimming and J lost 7 bases, with 18 bases between them. Germline V lookup: CDR1 GTSNPN, CDR2 SVGIG (reference sequence). There are 13 residues in the CDR3. CDR3 in amino acids: CAWSPGLIGEQYF. In DNA, the CDR3 is TGTGCCTGGTCCCCGGGACTTATCGGGGAGCAGTACTTC.

The CDR3 here is CASRLKQGFGNNEQFF. The CDR3 DNA follows: TGTGCCAGCAGGCTAAAACAGGGTTTCGGCAACAATGAGCAGTTCTTC. The rearrangement joins TRBV2 to TRBJ2-1; perhaps TRBD1 as D (6 bases). The CDR3 runs 16 residues. Germline V gene data show CDR1 as SNHLY and CDR2 as FYNNEI. The ends were cut back, 6 bases at V and 5 bases at J, with 20 bases in the middle.

This clone was seen once. The J gene is TRBJ2-3, the V gene TRBV2; 13 nucleotides agree with TRBD2. Germline-derived CDR1 and CDR2 are SNHLY and FYNNEI. The V and J ends lost 5 bases and 1 base, in that order; junction bases with no gene match: 6. CDR3 length equals 17 residues. CDR3 sequence: CASSLITSGRGTDTQYF. The DNA of the CDR3 is TGTGCCAGCAGTTTAATAACTAGCGGGAGGGGCACAGATACGCAGTATTTT.

The DNA for the CDR3 is TGTGCCAGCAGCTCTTTAGCGGGAGGGCCAGACGAGCAGTTCTTC. As protein: CASSSLAGGPDEQFF. The chain links TRBV5-6 to TRBJ2-1, with 11 bases matching TRBD2. Unmatched junction bases numbered 9, after V lost 3 bases and J lost 10 bases. This CDR3 is 15 amino acids long. The germline V gene encodes CDR1 SGHDT and CDR2 YYEEEE.

V and J are TRBV27 and TRBJ2-5; possibly TRBD2 for D (6 bases). The CDR3 sequence is 15 residues long. The V and J ends lost 4 bases and 5 bases respectively, with 17 bases between them. Per germline, CDR1 MNHEY and CDR2 SMNVEV (reference sequence). CDR3 sequence: CASSSPPTGVETQYF. CDR3 DNA: TGTGCCAGCAGTTCCCCGCCGACGGGAGTGGAGACCCAGTACTTC.

The chain's CDR3 is CASSSQRDYGYTF. CDR3 DNA: TGTGCCAGCAGCTCACAGAGAGACTATGGCTACACCTTC. The chain combines TRBV7-9 with TRBJ1-2; D gene uncertain. Per the germline V gene, CDR1 is SEHNR and CDR2 is FQNEAQ (reference sequence). The V and J ends lost 4 bases and 3 bases respectively, with 9 bases between them. The CDR3 extends over 13 amino acids.

This clone appeared a few times. V gene TRBV30 combines with J gene TRBJ1-5; possibly TRBD1 for D (6 bases). The CDR3 runs 14 residues. V lost 2 bases and J lost 4, with 12 bases in between. Germline CDR1 is GTSNPN and CDR2 is SVGIG (reference sequence). The CDR3 loop reads CAWSRGGFNQPQHF. The CDR3 bases are TGTGCCTGGAGTCGAGGGGGGTTTAATCAGCCCCAGCATTTT.

The rearrangement links TRBV5-1 to TRBJ2-3; D perhaps matches TRBD1 (5 bases). This CDR3 region has 15 residues. The V and J ends lost 3 bases and 1 base respectively, with 12 bases between them. Germline CDR1 and CDR2: SGHRS and YFSETQ. The CDR3 region has the DNA TGCGCCAGCAGCTCCCAGGGAATCGGCACAGATACGCAGTATTTT. Translated: CASSSQGIGTDTQYF.

This clone was detected only a few times. V is TRBV29-1 and J is TRBJ2-5; 7 positions agree with TRBD1. This CDR3 comprises 15 residues. Trimming took 6 bases from V and 5 from J; bases not matched to a gene: 15. Germline CDR1 is SQVTM and CDR2 is ANQGSEA. CDR3 region: CSVGGQGVSRETQYF. The CDR3 DNA reads as TGCAGCGTCGGCGGGCAGGGGGTATCGAGGGAGACCCAGTACTTC.

The chain carries TRBV29-1 and TRBJ1-1; 7 positions match TRBD1. Unmatched junction bases numbered 4, after V lost 8 bases and J lost 1 base. CDR1 SQVTM and CDR2 ANQGSEA come from the germline V gene. This CDR3 is 12 amino acids long. This CDR3 reads CSLGQQNTEAFF. CDR3 nucleotides: TGCAGCTTGGGACAGCAGAACACTGAAGCTTTCTTT.

The chain links TRBV19 to TRBJ2-2; D perhaps matches TRBD2 (5 bases). Germline V gene data show CDR1 as LNHDA and CDR2 as SQIVND (reference sequence). Trimming took 6 bases from V and 0 from J, leaving 11 bases between them. The CDR3 spans 15 residues. The CDR3 spells CASRGGQANTGELFF. The CDR3 nucleotides read TGTGCCAGTAGGGGCGGGCAAGCGAACACCGGGGAGCTGTTTTTT.

The sample holds a few counts of this clone. The chain links TRBV27 to TRBJ1-4, with D perhaps TRBD1 (6 bases). Germline loops: CDR1 MNHEY, CDR2 SMNVEV (reference sequence). The CDR3 length is 14 residues. Trimming left V 4 bases short and J 8 bases short, with 14 bases between. The CDR3 reads CASSSTGRWEKLFF. The CDR3 region has the DNA TGTGCCAGCAGTTCGACAGGCCGGTGGGAAAAACTGTTTTTT.

This clone was seen only a few times. V is TRBV25-1 and J is TRBJ2-5; 8 bases agree with TRBD1. Looked up from germline, CDR1 is MGHDK and CDR2 is SYGVNS. Trimming at V came to 6 bases and at J to 6 bases, leaving 9 bases not matched to a gene. The CDR3 extends over 14 amino acids. This chain's CDR3 is CASSFDRGLKTQYF. In DNA, the CDR3 is TGTGCCAGCAGCTTCGACAGGGGTTTAAAGACCCAGTACTTC.

The rearrangement uses TRBV30 and TRBJ2-7, with D possibly being TRBD2 (6 bases). CDR3 length: 14 amino acids. Germline CDR1 and CDR2: GTSNPN and SVGIG (reference sequence). Trimming took off 3 bases at V and 2 bases at J, with 14 bases between the two ends. The CDR3 is CAWRGTGGPYEQYF. The DNA of the CDR3 is TGTGCCTGGAGGGGGACCGGGGGACCCTACGAGCAGTACTTC.

This clone was seen only once. The same CDR3 arises from other DNA sequences in this sample as well. The J gene is TRBJ1-3, the V gene TRBV9; D is undetermined. V dropped 0 bases and J dropped 0 bases, with 7 bases sitting between them. The CDR3 covers 15 residues. CDR1 and CDR2 from the germline V gene are SGDLS and YYNGEE. This CDR3 is CASSVAPSSGNTIYF. The DNA of the CDR3 is TGTGCCAGCAGCGTAGCTCCTAGCTCTGGAAACACCATATATTTT. The full variable domain, in which reference TRBV9 and TRBJ1-3 provide the parts outside the CDR3, is DSGVTQTPKHLITATGQRVTLRCSPRSGDLSVYWYQQSLDQGLQFLIQYYNGEERAKGNILERFSAQQFPDLHSELNLSSLELGDSALYFCASSVAPSSGNTIYFGEGSWLTVV.

This clone has only a few counts. The V gene is TRBV7-9, the J gene TRBJ2-5, with D perhaps assigned TRBD1 or TRBD2 (5 bases each). The CDR3 loop spans 14 amino acids. V was clipped by 5 bases and J by 1 base, with 11 bases between them. From germline, CDR1 is SEHNR and CDR2 FQNEAQ (reference sequence). In DNA, the CDR3 is TGTGCCAGCAGCCCGAGGGGTTCCCAAGAGACCCAGTACTTC. It translates to CASSPRGSQETQYF.